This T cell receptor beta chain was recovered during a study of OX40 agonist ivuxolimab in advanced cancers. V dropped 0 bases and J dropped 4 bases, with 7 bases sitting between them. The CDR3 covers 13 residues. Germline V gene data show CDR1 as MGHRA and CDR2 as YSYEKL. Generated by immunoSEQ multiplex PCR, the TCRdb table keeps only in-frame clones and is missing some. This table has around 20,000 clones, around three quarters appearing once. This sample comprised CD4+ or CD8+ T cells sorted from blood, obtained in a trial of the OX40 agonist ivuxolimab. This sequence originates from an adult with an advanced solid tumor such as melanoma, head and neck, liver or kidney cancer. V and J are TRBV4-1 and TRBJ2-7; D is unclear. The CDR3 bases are TGCGCCAGCAGCCAAGATATAGGGTACGAGCAGTACTTC. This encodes CASSQDIGYEQYF.